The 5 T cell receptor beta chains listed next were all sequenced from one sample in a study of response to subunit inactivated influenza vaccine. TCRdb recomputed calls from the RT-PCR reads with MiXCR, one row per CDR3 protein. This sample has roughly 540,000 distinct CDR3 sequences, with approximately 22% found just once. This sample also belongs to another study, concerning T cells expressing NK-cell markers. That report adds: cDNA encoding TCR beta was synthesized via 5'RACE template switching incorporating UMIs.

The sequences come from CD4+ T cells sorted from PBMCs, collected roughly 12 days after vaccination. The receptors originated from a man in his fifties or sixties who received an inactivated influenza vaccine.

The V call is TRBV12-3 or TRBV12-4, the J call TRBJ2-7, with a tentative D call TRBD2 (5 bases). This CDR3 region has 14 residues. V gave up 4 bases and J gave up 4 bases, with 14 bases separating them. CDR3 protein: CASSYGREVYEQYF. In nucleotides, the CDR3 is TGTGCCAGCAGTTATGGTCGGGAAGTGTACGAGCAGTACTTC.

CDR3 loop: CSARKGTATEAFF. CDR3 bases: TGCAGTGCTAGAAAGGGGACGGCCACTGAAGCTTTCTTT. The chain is built from TRBV20-1 and TRBJ1-1; D is possibly TRBD1 (5 bases). CDR1 is DFQATT, CDR2 SNEGSKA, per germline (reference sequence). The CDR3 contains 13 residues. V was pared by 2 bases and J by 4 bases, with 11 bases between.

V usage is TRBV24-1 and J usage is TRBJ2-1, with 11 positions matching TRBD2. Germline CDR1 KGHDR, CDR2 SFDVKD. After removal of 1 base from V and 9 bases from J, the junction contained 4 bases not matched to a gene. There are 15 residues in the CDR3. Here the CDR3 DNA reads TGTGCCACCAGTGATTTTGCTCTAGCGGGAGGTGAGCAGTTCTTC. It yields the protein CATSDFALAGGEQFF.

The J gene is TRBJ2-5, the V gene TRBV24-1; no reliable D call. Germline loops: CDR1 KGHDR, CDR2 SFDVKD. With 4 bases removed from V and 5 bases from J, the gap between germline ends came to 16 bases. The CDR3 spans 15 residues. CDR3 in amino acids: CATSEAGPKWETQYF. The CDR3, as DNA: TGTGCCACCAGTGAGGCCGGGCCTAAATGGGAGACCCAGTACTTC.

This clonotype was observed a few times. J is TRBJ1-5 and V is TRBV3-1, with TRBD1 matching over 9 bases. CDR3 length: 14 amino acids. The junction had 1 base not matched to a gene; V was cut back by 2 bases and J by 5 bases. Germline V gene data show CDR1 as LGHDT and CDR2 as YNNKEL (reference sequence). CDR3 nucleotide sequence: TGTGCCAGCAGCCAACGGACAGGGGATCAGCCCCAGCATTTT. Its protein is CASSQRTGDQPQHF.